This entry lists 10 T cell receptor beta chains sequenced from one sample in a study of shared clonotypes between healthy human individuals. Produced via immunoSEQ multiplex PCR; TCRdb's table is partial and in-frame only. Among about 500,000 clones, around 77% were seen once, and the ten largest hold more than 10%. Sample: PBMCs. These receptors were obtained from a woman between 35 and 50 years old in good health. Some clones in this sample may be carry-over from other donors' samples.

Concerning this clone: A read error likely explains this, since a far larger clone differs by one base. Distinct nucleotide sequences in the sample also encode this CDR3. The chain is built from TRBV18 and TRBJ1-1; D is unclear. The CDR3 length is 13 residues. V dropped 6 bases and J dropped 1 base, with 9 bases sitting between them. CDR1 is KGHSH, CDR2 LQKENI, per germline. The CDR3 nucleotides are TGTGCCAGCTCCCAACAGCAGAACACTGAAGCTTTCTTT. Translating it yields CASSQQQNTEAFF.

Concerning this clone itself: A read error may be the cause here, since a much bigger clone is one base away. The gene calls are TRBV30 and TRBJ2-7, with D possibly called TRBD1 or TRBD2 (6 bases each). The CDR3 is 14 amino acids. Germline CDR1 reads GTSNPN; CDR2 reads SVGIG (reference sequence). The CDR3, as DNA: TGTTCCTGGAGTGTAGGGGGACTCTCCTACGAGCAGTACTTC. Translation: CSWSVGGLSYEQYF.

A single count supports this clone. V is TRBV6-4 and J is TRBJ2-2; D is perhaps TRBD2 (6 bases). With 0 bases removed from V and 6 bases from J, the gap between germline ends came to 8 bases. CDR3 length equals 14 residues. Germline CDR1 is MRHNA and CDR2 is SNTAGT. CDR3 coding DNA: TGTGCCAGCAGTGACTCGAGCGGGTCCGGGGAGCTGTTTTTT. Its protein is CASSDSSGSGELFF.

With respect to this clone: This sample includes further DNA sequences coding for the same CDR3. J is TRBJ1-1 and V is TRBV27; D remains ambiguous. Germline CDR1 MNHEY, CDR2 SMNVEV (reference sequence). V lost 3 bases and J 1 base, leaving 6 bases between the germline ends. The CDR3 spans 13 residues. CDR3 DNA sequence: TGTGCCAGCAGTTTTAGAGAGAACACTGAAGCTTTCTTT. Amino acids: CASSFRENTEAFF.

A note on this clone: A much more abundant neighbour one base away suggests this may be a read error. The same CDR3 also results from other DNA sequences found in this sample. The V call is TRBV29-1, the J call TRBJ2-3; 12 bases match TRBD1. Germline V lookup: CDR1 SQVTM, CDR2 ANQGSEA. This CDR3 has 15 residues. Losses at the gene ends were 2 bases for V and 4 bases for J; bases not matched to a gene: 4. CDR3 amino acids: CSVERGTGGSDTQYF. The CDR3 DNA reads TGCAGCGTTGAAAGGGGGACAGGGGGCTCAGATACGCAGTATTTT.

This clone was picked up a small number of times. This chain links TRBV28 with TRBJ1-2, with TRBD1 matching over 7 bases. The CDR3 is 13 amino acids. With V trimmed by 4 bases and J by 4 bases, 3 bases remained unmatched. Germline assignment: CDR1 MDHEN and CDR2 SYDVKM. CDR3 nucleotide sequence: TGTGCCAGCAGTTCCCGGGACAGCTATGGCTACACCTTC. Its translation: CASSSRDSYGYTF.

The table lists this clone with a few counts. In DNA, the CDR3 is TGTGCCAGCAGCCTCTCGGGACTATTCTACGAGCAGTACTTC. It is translated as CASSLSGLFYEQYF. The chain uses TRBV27 and TRBJ2-7; 7 positions agree with TRBD2. This CDR3 spans 14 amino acids. V lost 6 bases and J lost 3; bases outside the gene matches: 8. Germline lookup yields CDR1 MNHEY and CDR2 SMNVEV (reference sequence).

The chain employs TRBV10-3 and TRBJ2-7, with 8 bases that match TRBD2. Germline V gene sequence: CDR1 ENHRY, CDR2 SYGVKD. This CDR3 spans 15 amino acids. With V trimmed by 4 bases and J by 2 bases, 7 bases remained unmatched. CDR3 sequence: CAISGGTSRPYEQYF. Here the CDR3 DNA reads TGTGCCATCAGTGGCGGGACTAGTCGACCCTACGAGCAGTACTTC.

CDR3 DNA: TGTGCCAGCAGGGGGGCCTCAGATACGCAGTATTTT. It is translated as CASRGASDTQYF. The chain couples TRBV6-6 to TRBJ2-3, with a possible D match to TRBD1 (6 bases). The CDR3 sequence is 12 residues long. V lost 6 bases and J 4 bases, leaving 8 bases between the germline ends. The germline V gene has CDR1 MNHNY and CDR2 SVGAGI (reference sequence).

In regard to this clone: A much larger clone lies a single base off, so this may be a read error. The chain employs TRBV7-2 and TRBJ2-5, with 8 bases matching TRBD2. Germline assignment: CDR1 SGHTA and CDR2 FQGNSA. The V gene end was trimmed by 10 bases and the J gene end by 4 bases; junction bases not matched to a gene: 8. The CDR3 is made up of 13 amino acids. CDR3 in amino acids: CANSTAGVETQYF. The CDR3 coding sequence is TGTGCCAACAGTACAGCGGGAGTAGAGACCCAGTACTTC.